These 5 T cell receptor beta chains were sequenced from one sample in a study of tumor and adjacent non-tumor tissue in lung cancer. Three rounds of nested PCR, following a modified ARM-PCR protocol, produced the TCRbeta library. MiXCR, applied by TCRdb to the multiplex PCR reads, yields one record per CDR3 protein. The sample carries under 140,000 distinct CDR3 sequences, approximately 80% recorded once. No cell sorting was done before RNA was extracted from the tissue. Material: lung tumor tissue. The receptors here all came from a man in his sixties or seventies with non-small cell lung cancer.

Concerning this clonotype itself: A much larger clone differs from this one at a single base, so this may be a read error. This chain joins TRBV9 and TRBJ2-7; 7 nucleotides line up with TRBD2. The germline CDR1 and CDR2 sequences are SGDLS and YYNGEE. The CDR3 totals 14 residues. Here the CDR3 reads CASSPPGGTYEHYF. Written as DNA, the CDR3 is TGTGCCAGCAGCCCTCCGGGAGGCACCTACGAGCACTACTTC.

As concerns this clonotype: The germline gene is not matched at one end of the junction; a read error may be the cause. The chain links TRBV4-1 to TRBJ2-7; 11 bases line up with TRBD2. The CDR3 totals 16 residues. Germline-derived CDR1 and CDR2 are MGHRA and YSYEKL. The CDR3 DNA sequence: TGCGCCAGCAGCTGGATACTAGCGGGAGAGGGGGACGAGCAGAACTTC. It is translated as CASSWILAGEGDEQNF.

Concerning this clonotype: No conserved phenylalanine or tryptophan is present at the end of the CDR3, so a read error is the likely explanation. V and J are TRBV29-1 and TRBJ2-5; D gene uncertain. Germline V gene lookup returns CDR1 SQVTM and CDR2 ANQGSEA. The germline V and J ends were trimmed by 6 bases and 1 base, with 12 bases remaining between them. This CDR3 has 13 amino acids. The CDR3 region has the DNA TGCAGCGTAGCCGGCAGGTTCCAAGAGACCCAGTACTAC. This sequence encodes CSVAGRFQETQYY.

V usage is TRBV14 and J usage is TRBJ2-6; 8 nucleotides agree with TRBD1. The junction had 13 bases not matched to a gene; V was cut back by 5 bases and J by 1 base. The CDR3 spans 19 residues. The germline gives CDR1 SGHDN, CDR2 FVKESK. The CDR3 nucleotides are TGTGCCAGCAGCGCTACTCTGACAGGGGCCTATTCTGGGGCCAACGTCCTGACTTTC. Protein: CASSATLTGAYSGANVLTF.

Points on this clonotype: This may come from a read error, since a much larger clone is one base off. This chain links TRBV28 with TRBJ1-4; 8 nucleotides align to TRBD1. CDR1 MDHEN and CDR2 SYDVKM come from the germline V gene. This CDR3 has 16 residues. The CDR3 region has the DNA TGTGACAGCAGCCGATCAGGGGGCCAGGCTAATGAAAAACTGTTTTTT. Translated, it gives CDSSRSGGQANEKLFF.